Listed here are 28 T cell receptor beta chains from one sample, sequenced in a study of a mutant IDH1 vaccine in newly diagnosed glioma. These receptors are not linked to any known antigen. The time point here: week 11, during vaccination. Every vaccine dose comprised 300 ug of mutant IDH1 20-mer peptide plus topical imiquimod. Profiled with immunoSEQ multiplex PCR; TCRdb holds only in-frame clones, not every one. The data hold 50,000 to 65,000 clones, with roughly 83% observed a single time. The sample consisted of PBMCs, taken from a glioma patient whose treatment included an IDH1 peptide vaccine. Every receptor here comes from a woman aged 50 to 60 with glioma.

The V and J genes are TRBV7-2 and TRBJ2-3; 9 bases match TRBD2. V shed 5 bases, J shed 4 bases, and the junction held 7 bases outside the gene matches. CDR1 is SGHTA and CDR2 is FQGNSA in the germline V gene. The CDR3 loop spans 15 amino acids. The CDR3 is CASSPGTSRADTQYF. The CDR3 nucleotides read TGTGCCAGCAGCCCCGGGACTAGCAGAGCAGATACGCAGTATTTT.

The genes are TRBV6-6 and TRBJ1-2, with 7 bases fitting TRBD1. The germline gives CDR1 MNHNY, CDR2 SVGAGI (reference sequence). With V trimmed by 5 bases and J by 2 bases, 8 bases remained unmatched. The CDR3 extends over 15 amino acids. Written as DNA, the CDR3 is TGTGCCAGCAGTAGTGCGACAGGGACGAACTATGGCTACACCTTC. Translating gives CASSSATGTNYGYTF.

V is TRBV2 and J is TRBJ1-5, with D perhaps matching TRBD1 (5 bases). The CDR3 totals 14 residues. Trimming left V 4 bases short and J 4 bases short, with 11 bases between. Germline CDR1 reads SNHLY; CDR2 reads FYNNEI. CDR3 nucleotide sequence: TGTGCCAGCAGTGTTAAGAAGGGGAATCAGCCCCAGCATTTT. Translated: CASSVKKGNQPQHF.

The chain has TRBV6-1 and TRBJ1-1; no clear D. CDR1 is MNHNS and CDR2 is SASEGT in the germline V gene. V lost 7 bases, J lost 8 bases, and 11 bases lay in between. The CDR3 extends over 11 amino acids. The CDR3 DNA follows: TGTGCCAGCACCAACACCCGGGAAGCTTTCTTT. Translation: CASTNTREAFF.

The rearrangement joins TRBV7-2 to TRBJ1-6; D uncertain. In germline, CDR1 is SGHTA, CDR2 FQGNSA. The V end lost 0 bases, the J end lost 7 bases, and 10 bases lay between the germline ends. CDR3 length: 15 amino acids. The CDR3 DNA is TGTGCCAGCAGCTTAGCAGGGATCCGAAATTCACCCCTCCACTTT. Protein product: CASSLAGIRNSPLHF.

The rearrangement uses TRBV6-5 and TRBJ2-5, with 10 bases fitting TRBD2. Germline V lookup: CDR1 MNHEY, CDR2 SVGAGI. The V gene end was trimmed by 7 bases and the J gene end by 11 bases; junction bases not matched to a gene: 13. The CDR3 consists of 14 residues. CDR3 amino acids: CASTQLAGAQEQYF. The CDR3 nucleotides are TGTGCCAGCACCCAGCTAGCGGGGGCCCAAGAGCAGTACTTC.

V gene TRBV6-1 combines with J gene TRBJ2-7, with D perhaps matching TRBD2 (6 bases). This CDR3 region has 15 residues. Germline CDR1 reads MNHNS; CDR2 reads SASEGT. V was pared by 0 bases and J by 0 bases, with 9 bases between. CDR3 protein: CASSEAGGFSYEQYF. CDR3 nucleotides: TGTGCCAGCAGTGAAGCGGGGGGATTCTCCTACGAGCAGTACTTC.

The gene calls are TRBV2 and TRBJ1-2; D gene uncertain. Trimming shortened V by 4 bases and J by 8 bases, and 17 bases separated the two germline ends. Germline CDR1 is SNHLY and CDR2 is FYNNEI. The CDR3 is 14 amino acids. In DNA, the CDR3 is TGTGCCAGCAGTGTGGGGAGCGGAAATGGGGGCTACACCTTC. Encoded protein: CASSVGSGNGGYTF.

The chain recombines TRBV30 with TRBJ1-1, with a possible D match to TRBD1 (5 bases). Looked up from germline, CDR1 is GTSNPN and CDR2 is SVGIG (reference sequence). The V end was cut by 2 bases, the J end by 1 base, with 14 bases between. The CDR3 spans 15 residues. The CDR3: CAWSPINRGNTEAFF. DNA of the CDR3: TGTGCCTGGAGTCCTATCAATAGGGGGAACACTGAAGCTTTCTTT.

This CDR3 reads CASSLESQRGQPHGYSNQPQHF. CDR3 sequence (DNA): TGCGCCAGCAGCTTGGAGTCTCAACGTGGGCAGCCCCACGGTTATAGCAATCAGCCCCAGCATTTT. The chain is built from TRBV5-1 and TRBJ1-5; the D is unclear. The CDR3 sequence is 22 residues long. Trimming left V 0 bases short and J 0 bases short, with 28 bases between. The germline V gene encodes CDR1 SGHRS and CDR2 YFSETQ.

The chain joins TRBV14 to TRBJ1-1; TRBD1 is a possible D gene (5 bases). The length of the CDR3 is 14 residues. V lost 4 bases and J lost 1, with 10 bases in between. Germline loops: CDR1 SGHDN, CDR2 FVKESK. The CDR3 protein is CASSRQTGNTEAFF. As DNA, the CDR3 is TGTGCCAGCAGCCGTCAAACAGGGAACACTGAAGCTTTCTTT.

The rearrangement joins TRBV27 to TRBJ1-2, with D possibly being TRBD1 (6 bases). This CDR3 spans 14 amino acids. With 6 bases removed from V and 8 bases from J, the gap between germline ends came to 19 bases. CDR1 is MNHEY and CDR2 is SMNVEV in the germline V gene (reference sequence). The CDR3 protein is CASSPPGQVGGYTF. In DNA form, the CDR3 reads TGTGCCAGCAGCCCCCCGGGACAAGTGGGGGGCTACACCTTC.

The CDR3 reads CATSSTGGYTEAFF. The DNA of the CDR3 is TGTGCCACCTCTTCTACCGGGGGCTACACTGAAGCTTTCTTT. The rearrangement uses TRBV15 and TRBJ1-1; the D gene is possibly TRBD1 (6 bases). V was cut by 8 bases and J by 3 bases, with 16 bases left in between. Per the germline V gene, CDR1 is LNHNV and CDR2 is YYDKDF (reference sequence). CDR3 length: 14 amino acids.

The chain recombines TRBV4-1 with TRBJ1-5; TRBD1 is a possible D gene (5 bases). Trimming left V 1 base short and J 5 bases short, with 9 bases between. This CDR3 is 14 amino acids long. CDR1 is MGHRA, CDR2 YSYEKL, per germline. The DNA of the CDR3 is TGCGCCAGCAGCCAAGTGGAGGGACATCAGCCCCAGCATTTT. It translates to CASSQVEGHQPQHF.

The CDR3: CASSVQGMGEQYF. CDR3 DNA: TGTGCCAGCAGCGTACAGGGAATGGGCGAGCAGTACTTC. J is TRBJ2-7 and V is TRBV7-2, with D tentatively TRBD1 (6 bases). This CDR3 region has 13 residues. V lost 5 bases, J lost 6 bases, and 14 bases lay in between. Germline-derived CDR1 and CDR2 are SGHTA and FQGNSA. The complete variable domain, with remaining parts taken from reference TRBV7-2 and TRBJ2-7, reads GAGVSQSPSNKVTEKGKDVELRCDPISGHTALYWYRQSLGQGLEFLIYFQGNSAPDKSGLPSDRFSAERTGGSVSTLTIQRTQQEDSAVYLCASSVQGMGEQYFGPGTRLTVT.

This clone was observed a handful of times. The chain has TRBV9 and TRBJ2-3; TRBD1 aligns across 7 bases. The CDR3 spans 15 residues. Germline V gene lookup returns CDR1 SGDLS and CDR2 YYNGEE. Unmatched junction bases numbered 10, after V lost 1 base and J lost 8 bases. CDR3 sequence: CASSVWKRGRGTQYF. For the CDR3, the DNA is TGTGCCAGCAGCGTATGGAAAAGGGGGCGCGGTACGCAGTATTTT. The whole variable domain, filled in from reference TRBV9 and TRBJ2-3, reads DSGVTQTPKHLITATGQRVTLRCSPRSGDLSVYWYQQSLDQGLQFLIQYYNGEERAKGNILERFSAQQFPDLHSELNLSSLELGDSALYFCASSVWKRGRGTQYFGPGTRLTVL.

J is TRBJ1-2 and V is TRBV7-3; TRBD1 is a possible D gene (6 bases). Per germline, CDR1 SGHTA and CDR2 FQGTGA. V lost 4 bases, J lost 5 bases, and 11 bases lay in between. The CDR3 has 13 amino acids. CDR3 protein: CASSSNRDYGYTF. CDR3 sequence (DNA): TGTGCCAGCAGCTCGAACAGGGATTATGGCTACACCTTC.

The genes are TRBV27 and TRBJ2-7; TRBD1 aligns across 7 bases. Trimming removed 7 bases from V and 5 bases from J; junction bases left unmatched: 11. Germline V gene sequence: CDR1 MNHEY, CDR2 SMNVEV (reference sequence). The CDR3 spans 14 residues. CDR3 loop: CASKTDRRSDEQYF. In nucleotides, the CDR3 is TGTGCCAGCAAGACGGACAGGAGGTCGGACGAGCAGTACTTC.

V and J are TRBV9 and TRBJ2-7; D may be TRBD1 or TRBD2 (5 bases each). The germline V gene encodes CDR1 SGDLS and CDR2 YYNGEE. CDR3 length: 14 residues. V was clipped by 0 bases and J by 6 bases, with 13 bases between them. This chain's CDR3 is CASSVAGGGTEQYF. CDR3 DNA sequence: TGTGCCAGCAGCGTAGCAGGTGGGGGAACCGAGCAGTACTTC.

This clone is classed as medium-sized (0.01 to 0.1%). This chain connects TRBV14 to TRBJ2-1; D is perhaps TRBD2 (5 bases). Trimming shortened V by 4 bases and J by 5 bases, and 6 bases separated the two germline ends. There are 12 residues in the CDR3. Per the germline V gene, CDR1 is SGHDN and CDR2 is FVKESK. The CDR3, as DNA: TGTGCCAGCAGCCTCGGGGACAATGAGCAGTTCTTC. Residues: CASSLGDNEQFF.

The chain joins TRBV5-1 to TRBJ1-4, with D uncertain. This CDR3 contains 18 residues. CDR1 SGHRS and CDR2 YFSETQ come from the germline V gene. Deletions cut 4 bases from V and 0 bases from J, with 19 bases between. The CDR3 reads CASSPRWVPTPTNEKLFF. Written as DNA, the CDR3 is TGCGCCAGCAGCCCACGTTGGGTTCCCACACCAACTAATGAAAAACTGTTTTTT.

The rearrangement uses TRBV9 and TRBJ2-3; unclear D gene. From germline, CDR1 is SGDLS and CDR2 YYNGEE. CDR3 size: 13 residues. Trimming took off 4 bases at V and 5 bases at J, with 11 bases between the two ends. CDR3 sequence (DNA): TGTGCCAGCAGCCCGCCGATAAAAGATACGCAGTATTTT. Amino acids: CASSPPIKDTQYF.

This rearrangement joins TRBV5-1 to TRBJ2-3; D unclear. Trimming shortened V by 7 bases and J by 3 bases, and 6 bases separated the two germline ends. Germline CDR1 reads SGHRS; CDR2 reads YFSETQ. The CDR3 extends over 11 amino acids. The CDR3 sequence is CASRNTDTQYF. The CDR3, as DNA: TGCGCCAGCCGGAATACAGATACGCAGTATTTT.

The CDR3 sequence is CATSRGDREPYNEQFF. In DNA form, the CDR3 reads TGTGCCACCAGCAGAGGGGATCGGGAACCTTACAATGAGCAGTTCTTC. V is TRBV15 and J is TRBJ2-1; possibly TRBD2 for D (5 bases). V was shortened by 1 base and J by 4 bases, with 14 bases between the two germline ends. The germline V gene encodes CDR1 LNHNV and CDR2 YYDKDF (reference sequence). The CDR3 has 16 amino acids.

This clone was found a few times. This chain links TRBV14 with TRBJ1-2; TRBD1 matches 7 bases. The CDR3 covers 12 residues. CDR1 and CDR2 (germline): SGHDN, FVKESK. J gave up 8 bases and V 4 bases, and 4 bases lay outside the gene matches. The CDR3 DNA reads TGTGCCAGCAGCCTGGGACAGATCGGCTACACCTTC. Translation gives CASSLGQIGYTF.

V gene TRBV5-6 combines with J gene TRBJ2-1; 10 positions match TRBD2. V lost 4 bases and J lost 9; bases outside the gene matches: 10. The CDR3 is made up of 15 amino acids. Germline V lookup: CDR1 SGHDT, CDR2 YYEEEE. In nucleotides, the CDR3 is TGTGCCAGCAGCCCTACTAGCGGGGCCTTCACTGAGCAGTTCTTC. Translating gives CASSPTSGAFTEQFF.

This chain uses TRBV5-6 with TRBJ2-3; TRBD2 matches 11 bases. V lost 4 bases, J lost 6 bases, and 16 bases stayed unmatched. CDR3 length: 18 residues. Germline CDR1 is SGHDT and CDR2 is YYEEEE. This chain's CDR3 is CASSNILSGGATADTQYF. CDR3 nucleotide sequence: TGTGCCAGCAGCAACATCCTTAGCGGGGGGGCGACTGCGGATACGCAGTATTTT.

The CDR3 DNA reads TGTGCCAGCAGAGCCTCGGAGCCCGGAAACACCATATATTTT. As protein: CASRASEPGNTIYF. The chain combines TRBV7-2 with TRBJ1-3; D unclear. Germline assignment: CDR1 SGHTA and CDR2 FQGNSA. The CDR3 has 14 residues. The V end was cut by 6 bases, the J end by 4 bases, with 13 bases between.